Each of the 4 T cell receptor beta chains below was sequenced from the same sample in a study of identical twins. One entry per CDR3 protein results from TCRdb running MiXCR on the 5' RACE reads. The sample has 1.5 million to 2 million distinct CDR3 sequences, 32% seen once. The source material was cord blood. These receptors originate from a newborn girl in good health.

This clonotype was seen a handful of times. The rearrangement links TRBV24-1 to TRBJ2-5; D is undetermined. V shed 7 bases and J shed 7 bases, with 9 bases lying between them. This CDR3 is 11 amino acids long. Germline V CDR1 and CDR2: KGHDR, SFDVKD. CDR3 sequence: CATRQSGTQYF. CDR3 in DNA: TGTGCCACCAGACAGTCCGGGACCCAGTACTTC.

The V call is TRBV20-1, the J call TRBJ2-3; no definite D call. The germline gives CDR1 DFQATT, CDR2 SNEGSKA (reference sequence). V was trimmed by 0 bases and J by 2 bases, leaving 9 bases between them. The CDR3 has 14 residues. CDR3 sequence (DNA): TGCAGTGCTAGAGATTTGGGATTCACAGATACGCAGTATTTT. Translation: CSARDLGFTDTQYF.

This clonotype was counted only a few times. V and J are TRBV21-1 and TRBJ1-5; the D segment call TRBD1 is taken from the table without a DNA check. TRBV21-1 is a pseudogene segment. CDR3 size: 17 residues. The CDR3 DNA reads TGTGCCAGCAGCAAAGTAGGGCGGGACAGACCAAATCAGCCCCAGCATTTT. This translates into CASSKVGRDRPNQPQHF.

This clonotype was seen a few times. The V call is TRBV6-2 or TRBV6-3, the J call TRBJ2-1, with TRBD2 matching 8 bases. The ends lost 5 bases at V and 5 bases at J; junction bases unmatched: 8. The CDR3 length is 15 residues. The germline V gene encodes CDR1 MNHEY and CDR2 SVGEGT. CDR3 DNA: TGTGCCAGCAGTCCGGGGGGGCTAGGGGACAATGAGCAGTTCTTC. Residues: CASSPGGLGDNEQFF.